The 23 T cell receptor beta chains presented below share a single source sample, sequenced in a study of T cell responses to AZD1222 COVID-19 vaccine. Using immunoSEQ multiplex PCR, the repertoire was profiled, and TCRdb retains in-frame clones only, with some absent. The sample yields some 180,000 clones, about 93% seen once. The input for sequencing was peripheral blood, taken 28 days after the second dose of the MenACWY control vaccine. The receptors shown here come from an adult who received the MenACWY meningococcal vaccine as a control.

The V call is TRBV5-1, the J call TRBJ2-3; D unclear. Trimming left V 4 bases short and J 3 bases short, with 15 bases between. Germline CDR1 is SGHRS and CDR2 is YFSETQ. The CDR3 is 15 amino acids. CDR3 DNA: TGCGCCAGCAGCCCCGAGCCGCAGCGAACAGATACGCAGTATTTT. The encoded protein is CASSPEPQRTDTQYF.

This chain connects TRBV6-4 to TRBJ2-1, with a tentative D call TRBD2 (7 bases). Germline CDR1 and CDR2: MRHNA and SNTAGT. The CDR3 runs 15 residues. V lost 3 bases and J lost 9, with 18 bases in between. The DNA for the CDR3 is TGTGCCAGCAGTGATTTAGGAGGGGGGGCCGGTGAGCAGTTCTTC. Protein: CASSDLGGGAGEQFF.

The chain joins TRBV5-1 to TRBJ2-5, with TRBD2 matching over 8 bases. J was trimmed by 0 bases and V by 4 bases; bases with no gene match: 2. The CDR3 is 14 residues long. CDR1 SGHRS and CDR2 YFSETQ come from the germline V gene. CDR3 amino acids: CASSPGGDQETQYF. The CDR3 region has the DNA TGCGCCAGCAGCCCGGGGGGGGACCAAGAGACCCAGTACTTC.

The rearrangement uses TRBV2 and TRBJ1-1, with D tentatively TRBD1 (5 bases). V lost 8 bases and J lost 0, with 13 bases in between. Germline V gives CDR1 SNHLY, CDR2 FYNNEI. This CDR3 is 14 amino acids long. The CDR3 protein is CASQGQKLNTEAFF. The CDR3, as DNA: TGTGCCAGCCAGGGCCAGAAGTTGAACACTGAAGCTTTCTTT.

This rearrangement joins TRBV18 to TRBJ2-7, with D tentatively TRBD1 or TRBD2 (5 bases each). The CDR3 loop spans 12 amino acids. Trimming took off 6 bases at V and 5 bases at J, with 11 bases between the two ends. The germline V gene encodes CDR1 KGHSH and CDR2 LQKENI. The CDR3 DNA reads TGTGCCAGCTCCCGACGAGGGGACGAGCAGTACTTC. Translating it yields CASSRRGDEQYF.

The chain combines TRBV3-1 (or the pseudogene TRBV3-2) with TRBJ1-2; a weak D match, TRBD1 (5 bases). CDR3 length equals 13 residues. Between the trimmed V and J ends, which lost 1 base and 7 bases, there was a span of 10 bases. Germline values: CDR1 LGHDT, CDR2 YNNKEL (reference sequence). In nucleotides, the CDR3 is TGTGCCAGCAGCCAAGCAGGGTCGTCTGGCTACACCTTC. As protein: CASSQAGSSGYTF.

The rearrangement joins TRBV18 to TRBJ2-1, with a possible D match to TRBD1 (5 bases). The V end was cut by 6 bases, the J end by 4 bases, with 10 bases between. Per the germline V gene, CDR1 is KGHSH and CDR2 is LQKENI. The CDR3 has 13 residues. CDR3 region: CASSETAYNEQFF. DNA for the CDR3: TGTGCCAGCTCGGAGACAGCTTACAATGAGCAGTTCTTC.

J is TRBJ2-7 and V is TRBV30, with D perhaps matching TRBD1 (5 bases). This CDR3 has 12 amino acids. Germline CDR1 reads GTSNPN; CDR2 reads SVGIG (reference sequence). V lost 3 bases and J lost 0, with 6 bases in between. CDR3 protein: CAWSRVSYEQYF. CDR3 nucleotides: TGTGCCTGGAGCAGGGTCTCCTACGAGCAGTACTTC. The variable domain in full, completed from reference TRBV30 and TRBJ2-7, reads SQTIHQWPATLVQPVGSPLSLECTVEGTSNPNLYWYRQAAGRGLQLLFYSVGIGQISSEVPQNLSASRPQDRQFILSSKKLLLSDSGFYLCAWSRVSYEQYFGPGTRLTVT.

CDR3 region: CASSLTLLTDTQYF. CDR3 sequence (DNA): TGTGCCAGCAGTTTGACACTACTCACAGATACGCAGTATTTT. J is TRBJ2-3 and V is TRBV28; unclear D gene. There are 14 residues in the CDR3. Trimming shortened V by 3 bases and J by 2 bases, and 9 bases separated the two germline ends. CDR1 MDHEN and CDR2 SYDVKM come from the germline V gene.

V and J are TRBV12-3 or TRBV12-4 and TRBJ2-2, with a weak D call TRBD2 (6 bases). Trimming removed 5 bases from V and 6 bases from J, with 10 bases in between. The CDR3 runs to 13 residues. CDR3 sequence reads: CASSRTNAGELFF. CDR3 DNA: TGTGCCAGCAGTAGGACTAATGCCGGGGAGCTGTTTTTT.

This sequence joins TRBV3-1 (or the pseudogene TRBV3-2) and TRBJ2-7; D remains ambiguous. The CDR3 loop spans 9 amino acids. Trimming removed 8 bases from V and 7 bases from J, with 6 bases in between. Per germline, CDR1 LGHDT and CDR2 YNNKEL (reference sequence). CDR3 loop: CASGEEQYF. CDR3 sequence (DNA): TGTGCCAGCGGGGAAGAGCAGTACTTC.

The V and J genes are TRBV5-4 and TRBJ2-7; 10 nucleotides line up with TRBD1. The CDR3 has 17 residues. V gave up 0 bases and J gave up 4 bases; unmatched junction bases: 10. Germline V gives CDR1 SGHNT, CDR2 YYREEE (reference sequence). This chain's CDR3 is CASSLGGQGGILYEQYF. The DNA of the CDR3 is TGTGCCAGCAGCTTGGGCGGACAGGGGGGTATCCTTTACGAGCAGTACTTC. The complete variable domain, with remaining parts taken from reference TRBV5-4 and TRBJ2-7, reads ETGVTQSPTHLIKTRGQQVTLRCSSQSGHNTVSWYQQALGQGPQFIFQYYREEENGRGNFPPRFSGLQFPNYSSELNVNALELDDSALYLCASSLGGQGGILYEQYFGPGTRLTVT.

The J gene is TRBJ2-3, the V gene TRBV30; D unclear. The CDR3 length is 12 residues. V gave up 6 bases and J gave up 6 bases, with 13 bases separating them. Looked up from germline, CDR1 is GTSNPN and CDR2 is SVGIG (reference sequence). The CDR3 nucleotides read TGTGCCTGTAATCTCGCCGGGGATACGCAGTATTTT. Translating it yields CACNLAGDTQYF.

In this sample, this clone turned up once. The chain carries TRBV30 and TRBJ1-1, with D hard to call. V lost 1 base and J lost 1, with 10 bases in between. From germline, CDR1 is GTSNPN and CDR2 SVGIG (reference sequence). CDR3 size: 14 residues. CDR3: CAWSALGRNTEAFF. As DNA, the CDR3 is TGTGCCTGGAGTGCTCTCGGACGGAACACTGAAGCTTTCTTT. Full variable domain (rest looked up from reference TRBV30 and TRBJ1-1): SQTIHQWPATLVQPVGSPLSLECTVEGTSNPNLYWYRQAAGRGLQLLFYSVGIGQISSEVPQNLSASRPQDRQFILSSKKLLLSDSGFYLCAWSALGRNTEAFFGQGTRLTVV.

V and J are TRBV4-1 and TRBJ2-1; 10 nucleotides line up with TRBD2. The CDR3 runs 16 residues. V was pared by 0 bases and J by 3 bases, with 2 bases of the junction left unmatched. From germline, CDR1 is MGHRA and CDR2 YSYEKL. The CDR3 DNA reads as TGCGCCAGCAGCCAAGATCTAGCGGGGGACTACAATGAGCAGTTCTTC. Translation: CASSQDLAGDYNEQFF.

The chain uses TRBV2 and TRBJ1-6; no clear D gene. The CDR3 length is 15 residues. V lost 2 bases and J lost 0, with 5 bases in between. Germline lookup yields CDR1 SNHLY and CDR2 FYNNEI. CDR3 sequence reads: CASSESSSYNSPLHF. DNA for the CDR3: TGTGCCAGCAGTGAATCGAGCTCCTATAATTCACCCCTCCACTTT.

This chain links TRBV12-3 or TRBV12-4 with TRBJ1-5; the match to TRBD1 covers 10 bases. V trimming: 5 bases; J trimming: 9 bases; junction bases outside the gene matches: 4. This CDR3 comprises 13 residues. The CDR3 DNA follows: TGTGCCAGCAGTCGGGACAGGGGATCGCCCCAGCATTTT. It translates to CASSRDRGSPQHF.

The gene calls are TRBV6-6 and TRBJ1-5, with D uncertain. The CDR3 extends over 15 amino acids. V lost 6 bases, J lost 3 bases, and 15 bases lay in between. Germline V gives CDR1 MNHNY, CDR2 SVGAGI (reference sequence). The DNA of the CDR3 is TGTGCCAGCAGAGTATCTGAGATTCCCAATCAGCCCCAGCATTTT. Translated, it gives CASRVSEIPNQPQHF.

The gene calls are TRBV19 and TRBJ1-2; no definite D call. From germline, CDR1 is LNHDA and CDR2 SQIVND (reference sequence). CDR3 length: 13 amino acids. Between the trimmed V and J ends, which lost 3 bases and 8 bases, there was a span of 13 bases. CDR3 sequence: CASSIAPARGYTF. CDR3 in DNA: TGTGCCAGTAGTATTGCCCCGGCCCGCGGCTACACCTTC.

Note on this clone: Other DNA sequences within the sample encode an identical CDR3. The rearrangement joins TRBV18 to TRBJ1-1, with a tentative D call TRBD1 (5 bases). The CDR3 is 14 amino acids. The germline gives CDR1 KGHSH, CDR2 LQKENI. Trimming pared 1 base from V and 5 bases from J, leaving 11 bases between. In nucleotides, the CDR3 is TGTGCCAGCTCACCACGGCAGGGAAGGACTGAAGCTTTCTTT. Its translation is CASSPRQGRTEAFF.

V usage is TRBV27 and J usage is TRBJ1-5, with a tentative D call TRBD1 (6 bases). This CDR3 comprises 16 residues. The germline V gene has CDR1 MNHEY and CDR2 SMNVEV (reference sequence). The ends were cut back, 10 bases at V and 5 bases at J, with 24 bases in the middle. Here the CDR3 DNA reads TGTGCCAACTCGGCCCAGAGGGGGTGGCAGGATCAGCCCCAGCATTTT. The encoded protein is CANSAQRGWQDQPQHF.

V and J are TRBV29-1 and TRBJ2-3; D may be TRBD1 (6 bases). Germline CDR1 and CDR2: SQVTM and ANQGSEA. The V gene lost 6 bases and the J gene lost 4 bases, with 14 bases spanning the gap. The CDR3 extends over 13 amino acids. This CDR3 is CSVSRTDSDTQYF. The DNA of the CDR3 is TGCAGCGTCTCTCGGACAGATTCAGATACGCAGTATTTT.

With respect to this clone: At one boundary the junction diverges from the germline segment, which might be a read error. The CDR3 is CASSDYDYGYTF. CDR3 sequence (DNA): TGTGCCAGCAGCGACTATGATTATGGCTACACCTTC. The V gene is TRBV6-4, the J gene TRBJ1-2, with no clear D. Per the germline V gene, CDR1 is MRHNA and CDR2 is SNTAGT. The CDR3 consists of 12 residues.